This T cell receptor (beta chain) is from a study of blood T cell repertoires in COVID-19. Germline V gives CDR1 SGHNT, CDR2 YENEEA. V was clipped by 4 bases and J by 2 bases, with 8 bases between them. This CDR3 has 14 residues. The assay was immunoSEQ multiplex PCR, and TCRdb's table has in-frame clones only and misses some. Seen here are 150,000 to 200,000 clones, 83% observed once, and the top ten hold roughly 2%. This sequence originates from a woman older than 75 with acute or convalescent COVID-19. The sequenced material came from peripheral blood. V usage is TRBV11-3 and J usage is TRBJ2-2; unclear D gene. CDR3 amino acids: CASSSNTNTGELFF. In nucleotides, the CDR3 is TGTGCCAGCAGCTCTAATACTAACACCGGGGAGCTGTTTTTT.